This TCR beta chain emerged from a study of T cell responses to AZD1222 COVID-19 vaccine. Profiling relied on immunoSEQ multiplex PCR, and the TCRdb table lists in-frame clones only, not all of them. The sample lists approximately 210,000 clones; approximately 94% were seen once. Whole-study findings and limits: Among vaccine-associated CD4 TCRs, coverage spanned spike, with dominance at 160-218 and 743-854. A mostly white British donor set with more females was recruited, and clonal diversity was possibly underestimated. Nearly half of unique spike-specific TCRs reportedly avoided B.1.351 and B.1.1.7 mutated regions.

On this clone itself: The antigen remains undetermined.

Sequencing was performed on peripheral blood, taken 28 days after the second dose of the MenACWY control vaccine. The TCR was taken from an adult who received the MenACWY meningococcal vaccine as a control.

The CDR3 reads CSASGTTYNEQFF. CDR3 DNA: TGCAGTGCTAGTGGGACTACCTACAATGAGCAGTTCTTC. The chain combines TRBV20-1 with TRBJ2-1; TRBD2 aligns across 7 bases. The CDR3 length is 13 residues. Germline CDR1 is DFQATT and CDR2 is SNEGSKA (reference sequence). V lost 3 bases to trimming and J lost 2 bases; unmatched junction nucleotides: 1.